Detailed here is one T cell receptor (beta chain). Its specificity is unknown. Second doses were pooled across both intervals (about 4 or about 12 weeks). This sample was taken from a study of T cell responses to AZD1222 COVID-19 vaccine. Only in-frame clones appear in the TCRdb table, and some are missing; sequencing was by immunoSEQ multiplex PCR. Of 70,000 to 95,000 clones in the sample, approximately 91% were seen once. The CDR3 covers 12 residues. Trimming removed 5 bases at V and 4 bases at J, with 10 bases between. Germline assignment: CDR1 SGHRS and CDR2 YFSETQ. Study results and limitations: There were mostly white British donors and more females than males, and clonal diversity was possibly underestimated. Among spike-specific TCRs, nearly half reportedly target unmutated variant regions.

Here the sequenced sample was peripheral blood, taken 28 days after the second AZD1222 dose. The TCR originated in an adult who received the AZD1222 COVID-19 vaccine. The chain joins TRBV5-1 to TRBJ2-7; D not resolved. The CDR3: CASRSEKYEQYF. CDR3 coding DNA: TGCGCCAGCAGATCCGAAAAGTACGAGCAGTACTTC.